Listed below are T cell receptor beta chains from one sample, sequenced in a study of regulatory T cells in long-lasting Graves disease. Using its own MiXCR run on the multiplex PCR reads, TCRdb lists one record per CDR3 protein. This table holds about 470,000 distinct CDR3 sequences, around 20% found once. The input for sequencing was peripheral blood mononuclear cells (PBMCs), taken when the disease was refractory, from a patient treated with antithyroid drugs. These receptors came from a female donor with Graves disease. The CDR3 runs from the conserved cysteine through the conserved F or W. D genes are given only for firm matches. The size of a clone is reported for some rows only, either as once, few or many, or as a class for expanded clones.

size	V	J	D	DNA	CDR3
many	TRBV6-5	TRBJ1-5	TRBD1	TGTGCCAGCAGTTATCCGGGACAGGGTCAGCCCCAGCATTTT	CASSYPGQGQPQHF
few	TRBV27	TRBJ2-2	NA	TGTGCCAGCAGTCCCCGGGAGCAGCGGGCCAACACCGGGGAGCTGTTTTTT	CASSPREQRANTGELFF
few	TRBV24-1	TRBJ2-5	NA	TGTGCCACCAGTCCAGGGCGGGATACTAGGTCGGAGACCCAGTACTTC	CATSPGRDTRSETQYF
NA	TRBV15	TRBJ2-2	NA	TGTGCCACCAGCAGAGACTGGTCCGGGGAGCTGCTTTTT	CATSRDWSGELLF
NA	TRBV6-1	TRBJ2-7	TRBD2	TGTGCCAGCAGTGTAATTAGCGGGAGGGCCGATGTCGGCGAGCAGTACTTC	CASSVISGRADVGEQYF
few	TRBV6-1	TRBJ2-5	TRBD2	TGTGCCAGCAGTCCAAGCGGGAGTCACCAGGGAGAGACCCAGTACTTC	CASSPSGSHQGETQYF
NA	TRBV4-1	TRBJ2-7	TRBD1	TGCGCCAGCAGCCAAGCAACAGGGGGATACGACGAGCAGTACTTC	CASSQATGGYDEQYF
NA	TRBV28	TRBJ2-1	TRBD2	TGTGCCAGCAGTTCCTTGAGGGAGGGCCTAGTCTATGAGCAGTTCTTC	CASSSLREGLVYEQFF
NA	TRBV10-3	TRBJ2-1	TRBD2	TGTGCCATCAGTGAGGAGATAGCGGGAGGGGGTGGTGAGCAGTTCTTC	CAISEEIAGGGGEQFF
NA	TRBV5-1	TRBJ2-7	NA	TGCGCCAGCAGCCAATCTCCGATAGGGAAGTCCGAGCAGTACTTC	CASSQSPIGKSEQYF
NA	TRBV15	TRBJ1-4	NA	TGTGCCACCAGCAAGGGGGGCAGGGATATTAATGAAAAACTGTTTTTT	CATSKGGRDINEKLFF
many	TRBV5-6	TRBJ2-7	TRBD2	TGTGCCAGCAGCTTCTTACTAGCGGGAACCTACGAGCAGTACTTC	CASSFLLAGTYEQYF
few	TRBV6-2/TRBV6-3	TRBJ2-1	NA	TGTGCCAGCAGTTCCCTAGTATCGGTATACAATGAGCAGTTCTTC	CASSSLVSVYNEQFF
NA	TRBV20-1	TRBJ2-5	NA	TGCAGTGCTGGAGGCCTATTTAGTGGCGCACAAGAGACCCAGTACTTC	CSAGGLFSGAQETQYF
NA	TRBV27	TRBJ2-2	NA	TGTGCCGGCAGTCAGGGGTCCGGGGAGCTGTTTTTT	CAGSQGSGELFF
once	TRBV2	TRBJ2-1	TRBD2	TGTGCCAGCAGTTCGCCAAAGACTAGCGGGAGGTCCTACAATGAGCAGTTCTTC	CASSSPKTSGRSYNEQFF
many	TRBV2	TRBJ2-7	NA	TGTGCCAGCCTCTGGGACTTTCCCTACGAGCAGTACTTC	CASLWDFPYEQYF
few	TRBV9	TRBJ2-7	TRBD1	TGTGCCAGCAGCCTGATGGGGACAGCCTCCTACGAGCAGTACTTC	CASSLMGTASYEQYF
many	TRBV2	TRBJ1-2	NA	TGTGCCAGCACTCCCCGTGGAGCTAACTATGGCTACACCTTC	CASTPRGANYGYTF
few	TRBV27	TRBJ2-7	TRBD1	TGTGCCAGCGCGTGGAGACAGGGCTACGAGCAGTACTTC	CASAWRQGYEQYF
NA	TRBV5-5	TRBJ2-5	TRBD1	TGTGCCAGCAGTAGGGCGGGGACAGGGAGAGAGACCCAGTACTTC	CASSRAGTGRETQYF
many	TRBV2	TRBJ2-5	TRBD1	TGTGCCAGCAAGAACTTGCCCACAGGGGCGGAGACCCAGTACTTC	CASKNLPTGAETQYF
once	TRBV5-1	TRBJ2-1	TRBD2	TGCGCCAGCAGCTTGTCTAGCGGGAGATACAATGAGCAGTTCTTC	CASSLSSGRYNEQFF
many	TRBV19	TRBJ2-7	NA	TGTGCCAGTAGTATCATTAGCGCCGGGTCCTACGAGCAGTACTTC	CASSIISAGSYEQYF
NA	TRBV29-1	TRBJ2-7	NA	TGCAGCGTTGAAGGGGTCCCCTACGAGCAGTACTTC	CSVEGVPYEQYF
NA	TRBV3-1	TRBJ2-7	NA	TGTGCCAGCAGCCAAGTGATCGGGCGGGGACGAGCGGTCTGGGAGCAGTACTTC	CASSQVIGRGRAVWEQYF
once	TRBV20-1	TRBJ2-7	NA	TGCAGTGCTGTTAGTATCGCGGAGGTCCCCTACGAGCAGTACTTC	CSAVSIAEVPYEQYF
NA	TRBV5-5	TRBJ2-3	NA	TGTGCCAGCAGCTTGGGTCTCCGGACGGCCCCTAGCACAGATACGCAGTATTTT	CASSLGLRTAPSTDTQYF
many	TRBV28	TRBJ1-4	NA	TGTGCCAGCAGTTCCGCCGGGGCGGCAACTAATGAAAAACTGTTTTTT	CASSSAGAATNEKLFF
few	TRBV5-1	TRBJ1-2	TRBD1	TGCGCCAGCAGCTTCGGACAGGCCGGGGGCTACACCTTC	CASSFGQAGGYTF
few	TRBV6-4	TRBJ1-2	NA	TGTGCCAGCAGTCCCAGGCGGAACTATGGCTACACCTTC	CASSPRRNYGYTF
NA	TRBV24-1	TRBJ2-2	NA	TGTGCCACCAGTGATGGATTCACCGGGGAGCTGTTTTTT	CATSDGFTGELFF
few	TRBV5-1	TRBJ1-5	NA	TGCGCCAGCAGCTTGGTTTCGCCGCCCCAGCATTTT	CASSLVSPPQHF
NA	TRBV27	TRBJ2-7	NA	TGTGCCAGCAGTTTGAGCAGCTCCTACGGGCAGTACTTC	CASSLSSSYGQYF
few	TRBV7-9	TRBJ2-7	NA	TGTGCCAGCCGCCCCGCTGATAGCTCCTACGAGCAGTACTTC	CASRPADSSYEQYF